This entry lists 26 T cell receptor beta chains sequenced from one sample in a study of T cells in Graves' hyperthyroidism and ophthalmopathy. Authors of the study amplified TCR beta CDR3 regions from RNA transcripts. The TCR CDR3 first-round RT-PCR relied on the HTBI primer set. TCRdb processed the multiplex PCR reads anew with MiXCR; each CDR3 protein has one entry. The sample yields about 510,000 distinct CDR3 sequences, 46% seen once. The sequencing sample was made of peripheral blood or thyroid tissue (not recorded which). These TCRs come from an adult woman with Graves' disease, either hyperthyroidism or ophthalmopathy (not recorded which).

This clonotype was picked up many times. This rearrangement joins TRBV7-2 to TRBJ2-5, with 14 bases matching TRBD2. Per germline, CDR1 SGHTA and CDR2 FQGNSA. CDR3 size: 17 residues. V lost 3 bases and J lost 4; bases outside the gene matches: 7. CDR3 sequence (DNA): TGTGCCAGCAGCTTTGGGACTAGCGGGAGAGTAGGAGAGACCCAGTACTTC. Amino acid sequence: CASSFGTSGRVGETQYF. Supplemented by reference TRBV7-2 and TRBJ2-5, the full variable domain reads GAGVSQSPSNKVTEKGKDVELRCDPISGHTALYWYRQSLGQGLEFLIYFQGNSAPDKSGLPSDRFSAERTGGSVSTLTIQRTQQEDSAVYLCASSFGTSGRVGETQYFGPGTRLLVL.

V and J are TRBV2 and TRBJ2-7, with a possible D match to TRBD2 (5 bases). The V end lost 8 bases, the J end lost 5 bases, and 16 bases lay between the germline ends. The CDR3 totals 13 residues. Per the germline V gene, CDR1 is SNHLY and CDR2 is FYNNEI. CDR3 sequence (DNA): TGTGCCAGCCGAATGGGAGCCAACAACGAGCAGTACTTC. Its protein is CASRMGANNEQYF.

The table lists this clonotype with many counts. V usage is TRBV7-2 and J usage is TRBJ2-7, with TRBD1 matching over 8 bases. V was pared by 3 bases and J by 2 bases, with 3 bases of the junction left unmatched. There are 14 residues in the CDR3. Germline CDR1 is SGHTA and CDR2 is FQGNSA. The CDR3: CASSFDRGTYEQYF. The CDR3 nucleotides read TGTGCCAGCAGCTTCGACAGGGGAACCTACGAGCAGTACTTC.

The V and J genes are TRBV29-1 and TRBJ2-7; TRBD2 matches at 8 bases. Germline V gene sequence: CDR1 SQVTM, CDR2 ANQGSEA. V gave up 8 bases and J gave up 2 bases; unmatched junction bases: 5. This CDR3 comprises 12 residues. The CDR3 sequence: CSPSGLAYEQYF. The DNA for the CDR3 is TGCAGCCCCTCGGGACTAGCCTACGAGCAGTACTTC.

As for this clonotype: This could be a read error, since a much larger clone is one nucleotide away. V usage is TRBV10-3 and J usage is TRBJ1-1; D not resolved. CDR3 size: 13 residues. Deletions cut 10 bases from V and 1 base from J, with 13 bases between. From germline, CDR1 is ENHRY and CDR2 SYGVKD. DNA of the CDR3: TGTGCCACGCTAAGGATCAGGAACACTGAAGCTTTCTTT. Translation: CATLRIRNTEAFF.

The V call is TRBV7-9, the J call TRBJ2-3; no clear D. Germline lookup yields CDR1 SEHNR and CDR2 FQNEAQ (reference sequence). V lost 6 bases to trimming and J lost 3 bases, with 7 bases between them. This CDR3 spans 12 amino acids. CDR3 DNA: TGTGCCAGCAGTTTCGCGACAGATACGCAGTATTTT. Protein product: CASSFATDTQYF.

The chain employs TRBV29-1 and TRBJ2-5; D ambiguous. Trimming pared 2 bases from V and 2 bases from J, leaving 12 bases between. The germline V gene encodes CDR1 SQVTM and CDR2 ANQGSEA. The CDR3 totals 14 residues. DNA of the CDR3: TGCAGCGTTGAAAAAGACACAATACAAGAGACCCAGTACTTC. Protein: CSVEKDTIQETQYF.

This clonotype was seen a handful of times. The rearrangement links TRBV29-1 to TRBJ2-5; D uncertain. The germline V gene encodes CDR1 SQVTM and CDR2 ANQGSEA. The V end was cut by 2 bases, the J end by 2 bases, with 6 bases between. This CDR3 has 12 amino acids. CDR3: CSVEHDQETQYF. The CDR3 DNA reads TGCAGCGTTGAACACGATCAAGAGACCCAGTACTTC.

For the CDR3, the DNA is TGTGCCAGCAGTTCGACAGGGAACCAAAGAAACACCATATATTTT. Its protein product is CASSSTGNQRNTIYF. The chain couples TRBV6-2 or TRBV6-3 to TRBJ1-3; 7 bases line up with TRBD1. This CDR3 comprises 15 residues. Germline-derived CDR1 and CDR2 are MNHEY and SVGEGT. The junction had 8 bases not matched to a gene; V was cut back by 4 bases and J by 5 bases.

The chain employs TRBV5-1 and TRBJ2-5, with 7 bases matching TRBD2. The closer fit of TRBJ2-1 to the DNA end suggests the J call may be wrong. The V gene's germline CDR1 is SGHRS and CDR2 YFSETQ. The CDR3 covers 15 residues. CDR3 sequence reads: CASSFASGRYNEQFF. For the CDR3, the DNA is TGCGCCAGCAGCTTCGCTAGCGGTAGATACAATGAGCAGTTCTTC.

The CDR3 DNA reads TGCGCCAGCAGCCTCCGGTGGGCGAGCGGGGGCCTGACCGGGGAGCTGTTTTTT. Its protein product is CASSLRWASGGLTGELFF. The chain uses TRBV4-3 and TRBJ2-2, with 8 bases fitting TRBD2. CDR1 LGHNA and CDR2 YSLEER come from the germline V gene. The CDR3 contains 18 residues. The J segment lost 5 bases and the V segment lost 4 bases, leaving 15 bases of the junction unmatched.

Comment on this clonotype: Given the absence of the conserved phenylalanine or tryptophan at the CDR3 end, a read error is likely. The DNA is left out, because the CDR3 cannot be placed on it with certainty; the CDR3 is given as TCRdb lists it. The chain is built from TRBV4-1 and TRBJ1-6; no check of the table's D call, TRBD1, against the DNA was made. The CDR3 is 11 amino acids long, termini counted. Per the germline V gene, CDR1 is MGHRA and CDR2 is YSYEKL. The CDR3 here is CASSPMDRGII.

V gene TRBV13 combines with J gene TRBJ1-4, with 10 bases that match TRBD1. V trimming: 3 bases; J trimming: 6 bases; junction bases outside the gene matches: 4. The CDR3 totals 15 residues. Germline CDR1 is PRHDT and CDR2 is FYEKMQ (reference sequence). CDR3 residues: CASSFSTGGDEKLFF. In nucleotides, the CDR3 is TGTGCCAGCAGCTTCTCGACAGGGGGCGATGAAAAACTGTTTTTT.

The table lists this clonotype with many counts. The chain is built from TRBV4-2 and TRBJ1-1; D not certain. Looked up from germline, CDR1 is LGHNA and CDR2 is YNFKEQ. V shed 1 base and J shed 2 bases, with 11 bases lying between them. CDR3 length: 15 residues. The CDR3 sequence is CASSQGPTLNTEAFF. CDR3 bases: TGTGCCAGCAGCCAAGGTCCGACACTTAACACTGAAGCTTTCTTT.

The V and J genes are TRBV2 and TRBJ1-5, with a tentative D call TRBD1 (6 bases). The CDR3 is 15 amino acids. From germline, CDR1 is SNHLY and CDR2 FYNNEI. Between the trimmed V and J ends, which lost 3 bases and 9 bases, there was a span of 18 bases. The CDR3 nucleotides are TGTGCCAGCAGTGACCCGGACAGCCCCTCGGGGCCCCAGCATTTT. This encodes CASSDPDSPSGPQHF. The full variable domain, in which reference TRBV2 and TRBJ1-5 provide the parts outside the CDR3, is EPEVTQTPSHQVTQMGQEVILRCVPISNHLYFYWYRQILGQKVEFLVSFYNNEISEKSEIFDDQFSVERPDGSNFTLKIRSTKLEDSAMYFCASSDPDSPSGPQHFGDGTRLSIL.

This clonotype was observed at least ten times. The chain combines TRBV7-2 with TRBJ1-5; D might be TRBD1 (5 bases). The germline V and J ends were trimmed by 3 bases and 1 base, with 10 bases remaining between them. The germline CDR1 and CDR2 sequences are SGHTA and FQGNSA. The CDR3 extends over 15 amino acids. The DNA for the CDR3 is TGTGCCAGCAGCTTGGGGGGTGGGAGCAATCAGCCCCAGCATTTT. This sequence encodes CASSLGGGSNQPQHF.

The chain employs TRBV29-1 and TRBJ2-7, with D perhaps matching TRBD1 (6 bases). Germline V lookup: CDR1 SQVTM, CDR2 ANQGSEA. V lost 4 bases and J lost 4, with 14 bases in between. The CDR3 covers 13 residues. CDR3 sequence (DNA): TGCAGCGTTGTACCCAGGACAGTGTACGAGCAGTACTTC. Its translation: CSVVPRTVYEQYF.

A note on this clonotype: A much more abundant neighbour one base away suggests this may be a read error. The V and J genes are TRBV5-1 and TRBJ1-1; 12 bases line up with TRBD1. CDR1 is SGHRS and CDR2 is YFSETQ in the germline V gene. This CDR3 is built from 15 residues. The CDR3 DNA follows: TGCGCCGGCAGCTTGGGGACAGGGGGCTGGACTGAAGCTTTCTTT. As protein: CAGSLGTGGWTEAFF.

The rearrangement links TRBV29-1 to TRBJ1-2; 8 nucleotides line up with TRBD1. The V segment lost 0 bases and the J segment 4 bases; nucleotides outside the gene matches: 7. Germline assignment: CDR1 SQVTM and CDR2 ANQGSEA. CDR3 length: 15 amino acids. CDR3 in amino acids: CSVEELHRGGYGYTF. The CDR3, as DNA: TGCAGCGTTGAAGAACTTCACAGGGGGGGCTATGGCTACACCTTC.

This clonotype was seen ten or more times. V and J are TRBV29-1 and TRBJ1-2, with a tentative D call TRBD1 (6 bases). The V end was cut by 0 bases, the J end by 0 bases, with 14 bases between. The CDR3 runs to 16 residues. Germline lookup yields CDR1 SQVTM and CDR2 ANQGSEA. In nucleotides, the CDR3 is TGCAGCGTTGAAGATAGGAACAGGGATCCTAACTATGGCTACACCTTC. It encodes CSVEDRNRDPNYGYTF.

CDR3 amino acids: CSVRSTGGGTDTQYF. The CDR3 region has the DNA TGCAGCGTTCGAAGTACAGGGGGCGGCACAGATACGCAGTATTTT. The rearrangement uses TRBV29-1 and TRBJ2-3; 9 positions agree with TRBD1. Germline V lookup: CDR1 SQVTM, CDR2 ANQGSEA. Trimming took 5 bases from V and 1 from J; bases not matched to a gene: 7. The CDR3 contains 15 residues.

This clonotype has just a few counts. The chain uses TRBV7-9 and TRBJ2-2; 9 bases map to TRBD2. V lost 6 bases and J lost 8; bases outside the gene matches: 13. Germline lookup yields CDR1 SEHNR and CDR2 FQNEAQ (reference sequence). This CDR3 comprises 16 residues. The CDR3 bases are TGTGCCAGCAGACCTCTAGCGGGACAGCGCATAGGGGAGCTGTTTTTT. Residues: CASRPLAGQRIGELFF.

The CDR3 is CSAVVTAYEQYF. The DNA for the CDR3 is TGCAGTGCGGTCGTAACCGCCTACGAGCAGTACTTC. The chain is built from TRBV20-1 and TRBJ2-7; the D is unclear. V was trimmed by 6 bases and J by 2 bases, leaving 11 bases between them. The CDR3 has 12 residues. Germline V gene data show CDR1 as DFQATT and CDR2 as SNEGSKA (reference sequence).

This clonotype was detected only a few times. A much larger clone sits a single nucleotide away, making a read error possible. The chain employs TRBV4-2 and TRBJ1-2; no definite D call. The CDR3 has 12 residues. Germline CDR1 is LGHNA and CDR2 is YNFKEQ. The DNA of the CDR3 is TGTGCCAGCAGCCAACGGGGTCGGAGCTACGCCTTC. Its protein is CASSQRGRSYAF.

This clonotype appeared many times. The V call is TRBV7-6, the J call TRBJ2-5; D unclear. V was shortened by 0 bases and J by 5 bases, with 10 bases between the two germline ends. Germline assignment: CDR1 SGHVS and CDR2 FNYEAQ. CDR3 length: 14 amino acids. The CDR3 DNA sequence: TGTGCCAGCAGCTTAGCCTGGGGTGGGGAGACCCAGTACTTC. This encodes CASSLAWGGETQYF.

J is TRBJ2-2 and V is TRBV7-8, with 8 positions matching TRBD2. The germline V gene encodes CDR1 SGHVS and CDR2 FQNEAQ. The CDR3 runs to 16 residues. V shed 3 bases, J shed 6 bases, and the junction held 9 bases outside the gene matches. CDR3 protein: CASSFLTGGPAGELFF. In nucleotides, the CDR3 is TGTGCCAGCAGCTTTCTAACGGGAGGGCCGGCCGGGGAGCTGTTTTTT.